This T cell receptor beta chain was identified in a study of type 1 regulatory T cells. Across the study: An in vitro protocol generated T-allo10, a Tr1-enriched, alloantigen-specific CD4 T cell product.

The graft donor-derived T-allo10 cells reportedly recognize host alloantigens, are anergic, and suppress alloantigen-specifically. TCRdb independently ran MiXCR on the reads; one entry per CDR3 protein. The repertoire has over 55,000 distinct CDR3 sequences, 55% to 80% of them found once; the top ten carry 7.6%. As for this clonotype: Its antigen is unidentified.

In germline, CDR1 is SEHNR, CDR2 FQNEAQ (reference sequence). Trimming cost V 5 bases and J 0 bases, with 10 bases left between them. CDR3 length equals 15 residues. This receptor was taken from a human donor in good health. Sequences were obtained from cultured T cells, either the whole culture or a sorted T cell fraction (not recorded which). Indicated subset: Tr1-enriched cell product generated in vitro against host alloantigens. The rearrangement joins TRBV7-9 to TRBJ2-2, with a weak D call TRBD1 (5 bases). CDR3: CASSLLTANTGELFF. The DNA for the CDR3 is TGTGCCAGCAGCCTATTGACAGCGAACACCGGGGAGCTGTTTTTT.